Listed here are 19 T cell receptor beta chains from one sample, sequenced in a study of neurological immune-mediated disorders. TCRdb analysed the 5' RACE reads with MiXCR anew, one entry per CDR3 protein. The table has tens of thousands of distinct CDR3 sequences, less than 5% seen once. Source material: PBMCs. The source is a man between 50 and 59 years old with multiple sclerosis.

At least ten counts were recorded for this clonotype. V gene TRBV7-2 combines with J gene TRBJ1-2; D is unresolved. V lost 0 bases to trimming and J lost 2 bases, with 10 bases between them. The V gene's germline CDR1 is SGHTA and CDR2 FQGNSA. The CDR3 is made up of 15 amino acids. CDR3 region: CASSLAHGSNYGYTF. CDR3 coding DNA: TGTGCCAGCAGCTTAGCCCATGGTTCCAACTATGGCTACACCTTC. The full variable domain, its missing parts supplied by reference TRBV7-2 and TRBJ1-2, is GAGVSQSPSNKVTEKGKDVELRCDPISGHTALYWYRQSLGQGLEFLIYFQGNSAPDKSGLPSDRFSAERTGGSVSTLTIQRTQQEDSAVYLCASSLAHGSNYGYTFGSGTRLTVV.

This clonotype was observed at least ten times. The gene calls are TRBV12-3 or TRBV12-4 and TRBJ2-7; 10 bases fit TRBD2. V shed 7 bases and J 6 bases; nucleotides not matched to a gene: 12. This CDR3 is built from 15 residues. This CDR3 reads CASTLAGVRSSEQYF. In DNA, the CDR3 is TGTGCCAGCACCCTAGCGGGAGTGCGTTCCAGCGAGCAGTACTTC.

This clonotype was seen a handful of times. The chain carries TRBV20-1 and TRBJ2-7; the match to TRBD1 covers 10 bases. In germline, CDR1 is DFQATT, CDR2 SNEGSKA (reference sequence). With 4 bases clipped from V and 7 bases from J, the junction kept 10 bases outside the gene matches. This CDR3 is built from 14 residues. CDR3 DNA: TGCAGTGCTATCCGGGACAGGGGCGCGGGGGAGCAGTACTTC. As protein: CSAIRDRGAGEQYF.

CDR3 in DNA: TGCGCCAGCAGCCAAGATCTTTGGGATTTGCGCGGGGAGCTGTTTTTT. Amino acids: CASSQDLWDLRGELFF. V and J are TRBV4-1 and TRBJ2-2; D uncertain. Germline V gene lookup returns CDR1 MGHRA and CDR2 YSYEKL. The CDR3 is 16 residues long. V was pared by 0 bases and J by 7 bases, with 15 bases between.

This clonotype was seen a few times. V and J are TRBV5-1 and TRBJ2-7; 9 bases align to TRBD1. Germline V CDR1 and CDR2: SGHRS, YFSETQ. J gave up 2 bases and V 4 bases, and 4 bases lay outside the gene matches. The CDR3 is made up of 14 amino acids. The CDR3 DNA reads as TGCGCCAGCAGCGAGGGACAGGGTACCTACGAGCAGTACTTC. Translation gives CASSEGQGTYEQYF. Based on the CDR3 plus reference TRBV5-1 and TRBJ2-7, the full variable domain is KAGVTQTPRYLIKTRGQQVTLSCSPISGHRSVSWYQQTPGQGLQFLFEYFSETQRNKGNFPGRFSGRQFSNSRSEMNVSTLELGDSALYLCASSEGQGTYEQYFGPGTRLTVT.

This clonotype has a count of ten or more. The chain employs TRBV20-1 and TRBJ2-3; 12 bases map to TRBD2. This CDR3 is built from 16 residues. V trimming: 0 bases; J trimming: 3 bases; junction bases outside the gene matches: 4. CDR1 and CDR2 from the germline V gene are DFQATT and SNEGSKA (reference sequence). The CDR3, as DNA: TGCAGTGCTAGAGATGGGCTAGCGGGGGGGACAGATACGCAGTATTTT. It specifies CSARDGLAGGTDTQYF.

This clonotype was counted at least ten times. This chain uses TRBV5-1 with TRBJ2-7, with D unresolved. The germline CDR1 and CDR2 sequences are SGHRS and YFSETQ. Trimming left V 2 bases short and J 6 bases short, with 9 bases between. This CDR3 is 12 amino acids long. The CDR3 nucleotides are TGCGCCAGCAGCTTCGATCCGGCCGAGCAGTACTTC. It codes for CASSFDPAEQYF.

This clonotype was seen repeatedly, ten times or more. The chain carries TRBV29-1 and TRBJ2-7, with D possibly matching TRBD1 (5 bases). With 4 bases removed from V and 6 bases from J, the gap between germline ends came to 16 bases. The germline V gene has CDR1 SQVTM and CDR2 ANQGSEA. The CDR3 contains 13 residues. CDR3 in amino acids: CSVAPAQGGEQYF. CDR3 DNA: TGCAGCGTTGCCCCGGCGCAGGGTGGCGAGCAGTACTTC.

This clonotype was counted ten times or more. The J gene is TRBJ2-5, the V gene TRBV20-1, with 13 bases lining up with TRBD2. The CDR3 extends over 16 amino acids. V gave up 0 bases and J gave up 9 bases; unmatched junction bases: 10. From germline, CDR1 is DFQATT and CDR2 SNEGSKA (reference sequence). CDR3 DNA sequence: TGCAGTGCTAGAGATTGGGGGACTAGCGGGGCCCAGGCCCAGTACTTC. Residues: CSARDWGTSGAQAQYF.

This clonotype was counted ten times or more. The chain links TRBV7-2 to TRBJ2-3; D call uncertain. This CDR3 is 16 amino acids long. Germline values: CDR1 SGHTA, CDR2 FQGNSA. Trimming removed 0 bases from V and 2 bases from J, with 12 bases in between. CDR3 residues: CASSLALLISTDTQYF. CDR3 coding DNA: TGTGCCAGCAGCTTAGCGTTGTTGATCTCCACAGATACGCAGTATTTT.

This clonotype appeared many times. The V gene is TRBV7-9, the J gene TRBJ2-7, with TRBD1 matching over 11 bases. This CDR3 is built from 17 residues. CDR1 is SEHNR and CDR2 is FQNEAQ in the germline V gene (reference sequence). V dropped 5 bases and J dropped 3; count of bases not matched to a gene: 12. The CDR3 coding sequence is TGTGCCAGCAGCCACTCAGGGAGGACAGGGGGCTTCTACGAGCAGTACTTC. Translating gives CASSHSGRTGGFYEQYF. Full variable domain (missing parts from reference TRBV7-9 and TRBJ2-7): DTGVSQNPRHKITKRGQNVTFRCDPISEHNRLYWYRQTLGQGPEFLTYFQNEAQLEKSRLLSDRFSAERPKGSFSTLEIQRTEQGDSAMYLCASSHSGRTGGFYEQYFGPGTRLTVT.

The table lists this clonotype with many counts. This chain links TRBV12-3 or TRBV12-4 with TRBJ2-1; 7 bases fit TRBD1. J lost 2 bases, V lost 5 bases, and 12 bases had no gene match. The CDR3 is 17 amino acids. CDR3: CASSPRPPTGPYNEQFF. CDR3 bases: TGTGCCAGCAGTCCACGACCGCCGACAGGGCCCTACAATGAGCAGTTCTTC.

This clonotype is classed as medium-sized. The chain joins TRBV3-1 to TRBJ2-7; TRBD2 aligns across 14 bases. The germline gives CDR1 LGHDT, CDR2 YNNKEL (reference sequence). CDR3 length equals 14 residues. Trimming took 5 bases from V and 5 from J; bases not matched to a gene: 2. CDR3 bases: TGTGCCAGCAGCGGGACTAGCGGGAGCGACGAGCAGTACTTC. It is translated as CASSGTSGSDEQYF.

This clonotype was observed many times. J is TRBJ1-2 and V is TRBV7-9, with D maybe TRBD1 (5 bases). The V end lost 5 bases, the J end lost 3 bases, and 10 bases lay between the germline ends. Germline CDR1 and CDR2: SEHNR and FQNEAQ (reference sequence). The CDR3 has 13 residues. In DNA, the CDR3 is TGTGCCAGCAGCCGTGGCAGGGACTATGGCTACACCTTC. Translation: CASSRGRDYGYTF.

Many counts were recorded for this clonotype. This chain links TRBV4-2 with TRBJ1-1; D is unclear. V lost 0 bases to trimming and J lost 4 bases, with 12 bases between them. The CDR3 length is 15 residues. Germline V gene lookup returns CDR1 LGHNA and CDR2 YNFKEQ. Here the CDR3 DNA reads TGTGCCAGCAGCCAAGACGGAATTACGCGCACTGAAGCTTTCTTT. It encodes CASSQDGITRTEAFF.

This clonotype has at least ten counts. The chain couples TRBV7-9 to TRBJ2-1; 9 bases align to TRBD2. The CDR3 is 16 residues long. With 5 bases clipped from V and 0 bases from J, the junction kept 5 bases outside the gene matches. The germline CDR1 and CDR2 sequences are SEHNR and FQNEAQ (reference sequence). DNA for the CDR3: TGTGCCAGCAGCAAAGCGGGAGGCCCCTCCTACAATGAGCAGTTCTTC. The encoded protein is CASSKAGGPSYNEQFF.

J is TRBJ2-2 and V is TRBV6-2 or TRBV6-3, with D hard to call. Germline V gene data show CDR1 as MNHEY and CDR2 as SVGEGT. The CDR3 is made up of 12 amino acids. Trimming pared 3 bases from V and 6 bases from J, leaving 5 bases between. Written as DNA, the CDR3 is TGTGCCAGCAGTTATCCCCCCGGGGAGCTGTTTTTT. This codes for CASSYPPGELFF.

This clonotype appeared many times. The gene calls are TRBV5-6 and TRBJ1-5; 9 positions agree with TRBD1. This CDR3 has 16 amino acids. Unmatched junction bases numbered 2, after V lost 0 bases and J lost 1 base. Germline V CDR1 and CDR2: SGHDT, YYEEEE. The CDR3 DNA reads TGTGCCAGCAGCTTGGGGACAGGGGAGAGCAATCAGCCCCAGCATTTT. This codes for CASSLGTGESNQPQHF.

This chain joins TRBV5-1 and TRBJ2-1; the D is unclear. The V end was cut by 0 bases, the J end by 2 bases, with 6 bases between. CDR1 is SGHRS and CDR2 is YFSETQ in the germline V gene. The CDR3 spans 14 residues. The CDR3 protein is CASSLETPYNEQFF. CDR3 coding DNA: TGCGCCAGCAGCTTGGAAACGCCCTACAATGAGCAGTTCTTC.